These 21 T cell receptor beta chains came from one sample sequenced in a study of cytotoxic CD8 clonotypes in ibrutinib-treated CLL. Profiled with immunoSEQ multiplex PCR; TCRdb holds only in-frame clones, not every one. The table has 90,000 to 95,000 clones, more than 70% seen once; the top ten hold 20% to 25%. The sample was PBMCs, taken after 24 months of ibrutinib treatment. These receptor sequences come from a human donor with chronic lymphocytic leukemia.

This chain connects TRBV6-5 to TRBJ1-1, with unresolved D. The V end was cut by 5 bases, the J end by 5 bases, with 12 bases between. Per germline, CDR1 MNHEY and CDR2 SVGAGI. The CDR3 runs to 13 residues. The CDR3 sequence: CASSARHGTEAFF. CDR3 coding DNA: TGTGCCAGCAGTGCCCGCCATGGGACTGAAGCTTTCTTT.

The J gene is TRBJ1-1, the V gene TRBV4-2, with TRBD1 as a possible D gene (5 bases). The CDR3 consists of 14 residues. Germline CDR1 reads LGHNA; CDR2 reads YNFKEQ. Trimming pared 0 bases from V and 6 bases from J, leaving 11 bases between. The CDR3 coding sequence is TGTGCCAGCAGCCAAGACGGCGGCAGGGCTGAAGCTTTCTTT. Amino acid sequence: CASSQDGGRAEAFF.

This rearrangement joins TRBV7-2 to TRBJ2-1; 7 bases are shared with TRBD2. Trimming at V came to 3 bases and at J to 4 bases, leaving 9 bases not matched to a gene. Germline CDR1 SGHTA, CDR2 FQGNSA. The CDR3 is made up of 16 amino acids. DNA for the CDR3: TGTGCCAGCAGCTTGACCGGGACTAACCCTTACAATGAGCAGTTCTTC. Its protein is CASSLTGTNPYNEQFF.

V gene TRBV9 combines with J gene TRBJ2-1, with 15 bases fitting TRBD2. CDR1 SGDLS and CDR2 YYNGEE come from the germline V gene. The CDR3 is 16 amino acids. The trim removed 1 base at V and 8 bases at J, leaving 4 bases unmatched. The CDR3: CASSVQGTSGRYEQFF. In nucleotides, the CDR3 is TGTGCCAGCAGCGTACAGGGGACTAGCGGGAGGTATGAGCAGTTCTTC.

In this sample, this clone turned up once. This chain uses TRBV5-1 with TRBJ2-2; either TRBD1 or TRBD2 may supply D (5 bases each). Trimming shortened V by 4 bases and J by 3 bases, and 22 bases separated the two germline ends. Germline loops: CDR1 SGHRS, CDR2 YFSETQ. This CDR3 region has 18 residues. The CDR3 coding sequence is TGCGCCAGCAGCGCTAGAATTCCGGGACCGCGCGACACCGGGGAGCTGTTTTTT. Protein: CASSARIPGPRDTGELFF.

This clone was detected a few times. In DNA, the CDR3 is TGTGCCAGCACCATCATCCTGGGACATCAGCCCCAGCATTTT. Its translation is CASTIILGHQPQHF. The chain links TRBV28 to TRBJ1-5; tentative D call: TRBD1 (5 bases). The germline V gene has CDR1 MDHEN and CDR2 SYDVKM. The CDR3 length is 14 residues. The V end lost 7 bases, the J end lost 5 bases, and 15 bases lay between the germline ends.

The chain uses TRBV28 and TRBJ2-3; no reliable D call. V lost 6 bases and J 2 bases, leaving 18 bases between the germline ends. The CDR3 loop spans 16 amino acids. The germline gives CDR1 MDHEN, CDR2 SYDVKM. CDR3 bases: TGTGCCAGCAGGCCGCTGCCTGGGCGGATCACAGATACGCAGTATTTT. It is translated as CASRPLPGRITDTQYF.

This clone is labeled as medium-sized. The chain joins TRBV20-1 to TRBJ2-1, with a tentative D call TRBD1 (6 bases). Trimming cost V 5 bases and J 7 bases, with 9 bases left between them. This CDR3 is 11 amino acids long. The germline V gene encodes CDR1 DFQATT and CDR2 SNEGSKA (reference sequence). The CDR3 sequence: CSALQGNEQFF. In nucleotides, the CDR3 is TGCAGTGCTTTACAGGGAAATGAGCAGTTCTTC.

The V gene is TRBV29-1, the J gene TRBJ1-4, with 8 bases aligning to TRBD1. V gave up 1 base and J gave up 8 bases; unmatched junction bases: 9. Germline V gene data show CDR1 as SQVTM and CDR2 as ANQGSEA. This CDR3 is 15 amino acids long. The CDR3 sequence is CSVEGSGGLGEKLFF. DNA for the CDR3: TGCAGCGTTGAAGGGTCAGGGGGCCTGGGGGAAAAACTGTTTTTT.

This chain links TRBV30 with TRBJ1-2; 7 bases fit TRBD1. J lost 4 bases, V lost 2 bases, and 7 bases had no gene match. The CDR3 extends over 14 amino acids. Germline V lookup: CDR1 GTSNPN, CDR2 SVGIG (reference sequence). CDR3 sequence (DNA): TGTGCCTGGAGTAATGGAGGGGGCGCCTATGGCTACACCTTC. This gives the protein CAWSNGGGAYGYTF. Combining the CDR3 with reference TRBV30 and TRBJ1-2 gives the whole variable domain SQTIHQWPATLVQPVGSPLSLECTVEGTSNPNLYWYRQAAGRGLQLLFYSVGIGQISSEVPQNLSASRPQDRQFILSSKKLLLSDSGFYLCAWSNGGGAYGYTFGSGTRLTVV.

The chain couples TRBV18 to TRBJ1-2; possible D gene TRBD1, 5 bases. The germline V gene has CDR1 KGHSH and CDR2 LQKENI. This CDR3 is 14 amino acids long. The V end was cut by 4 bases, the J end by 7 bases, with 16 bases between. The CDR3 loop reads CASSLGPGQGGYTF. CDR3 in DNA: TGTGCCAGCTCACTCGGACCGGGTCAGGGTGGCTACACCTTC.

The chain links TRBV29-1 to TRBJ2-7; unclear D gene. The V and J ends lost 4 bases and 0 bases respectively, with 10 bases between them. Per germline, CDR1 SQVTM and CDR2 ANQGSEA. This CDR3 is built from 13 residues. CDR3 sequence reads: CSVVREVSYEQYF. CDR3 DNA: TGCAGCGTTGTCAGAGAAGTCTCCTACGAGCAGTACTTC.

CDR3 sequence reads: CASRDGLSYEQYF. The CDR3 DNA follows: TGTGCCAGCAGAGACGGACTGTCCTACGAGCAGTACTTC. The V call is TRBV7-7, the J call TRBJ2-7, with a weak D call TRBD2 (5 bases). Germline V CDR1 and CDR2: SSHAT, FNYEAQ (reference sequence). Between the trimmed V and J ends, which lost 6 bases and 1 base, there was a span of 10 bases. The CDR3 spans 13 residues.

The chain recombines TRBV5-8 with TRBJ2-7, with 9 bases aligning to TRBD1. The CDR3 sequence is 16 residues long. Germline lookup yields CDR1 SGHTS and CDR2 YDEGEE. Unmatched junction bases numbered 17, after V lost 7 bases and J lost 6 bases. In DNA, the CDR3 is TGTGCCAGCGCTAACTATGCCGGGACAGGGAAAGGCGAGCAGTACTTC. This codes for CASANYAGTGKGEQYF. The full variable domain, rest sourced from reference TRBV5-8 and TRBJ2-7, is EAGVTQSPTHLIKTRGQQATLRCSPISGHTSVYWYQQALGLGLQFLLWYDEGEERNRGNFPPRFSGRQFPNYSSELNVNALELEDSALYLCASANYAGTGKGEQYFGPGTRLTVT.

The chain employs TRBV6-5 and TRBJ2-7, with D possibly TRBD2 on 7 matching bases. This CDR3 spans 16 amino acids. Trimming removed 0 bases from V and 3 bases from J, with 15 bases in between. Germline CDR1 is MNHEY and CDR2 is SVGAGI. The CDR3 spells CASSYSGGAGGYEQYF. The CDR3 DNA is TGTGCCAGCAGTTACTCAGGGGGGGCCGGCGGCTACGAGCAGTACTTC.

The chain is built from TRBV6-1 and TRBJ2-1; 12 bases line up with TRBD2. V lost 4 bases and J lost 9; bases outside the gene matches: 7. Per germline, CDR1 MNHNS and CDR2 SASEGT. This CDR3 has 15 residues. CDR3: CASSGVTSGSGEQFF. CDR3 coding DNA: TGTGCCAGCAGTGGAGTGACTAGCGGGAGCGGTGAGCAGTTCTTC.

CDR3 DNA sequence: TGTGCCAGCAGCCCCCAGCTGAGGAGCGACAGGGGGCAACAAGAGACCCAGTACTTC. Amino acids: CASSPQLRSDRGQQETQYF. The chain has TRBV7-9 and TRBJ2-5, with 10 bases that match TRBD1. The CDR3 loop spans 19 amino acids. Unmatched junction bases numbered 17, after V lost 5 bases and J lost 2 bases. Germline CDR1 reads SEHNR; CDR2 reads FQNEAQ (reference sequence).

The V call is TRBV10-3, the J call TRBJ2-3, with 15 bases identical to TRBD2. V lost 6 bases to trimming and J lost 3 bases; unmatched junction nucleotides: 7. The CDR3 is 17 residues long. Germline CDR1 ENHRY, CDR2 SYGVKD. The CDR3 DNA follows: TGTGCCATCAGGCCGGGACTAGCGGGGGGAAGTACAGATACGCAGTATTTT. It translates to CAIRPGLAGGSTDTQYF.

The gene calls are TRBV28 and TRBJ2-7; D tentatively reads TRBD1 or TRBD2 (5 bases each). CDR1 MDHEN and CDR2 SYDVKM come from the germline V gene. Between the trimmed V and J ends, which lost 5 bases and 5 bases, there was a span of 16 bases. The CDR3 is made up of 14 amino acids. In DNA form, the CDR3 reads TGTGCCAGCAGTCCTAGTGGGGGTAGCGACGAGCAGTACTTC. It translates to CASSPSGGSDEQYF.

This clone appeared many times. The chain links TRBV13 to TRBJ2-7; D perhaps matches TRBD2 (6 bases). With 5 bases removed from V and 7 bases from J, the gap between germline ends came to 21 bases. Germline values: CDR1 PRHDT, CDR2 FYEKMQ (reference sequence). The CDR3 length is 15 residues. The chain's CDR3 is CASSGDGSLILEQYF. The CDR3, as DNA: TGTGCCAGCAGCGGGGACGGGAGCCTGATTCTGGAGCAGTACTTC.

The chain carries TRBV19 and TRBJ2-5, with D possibly being TRBD2 (6 bases). Trimming shortened V by 4 bases and J by 7 bases, and 19 bases separated the two germline ends. Germline-derived CDR1 and CDR2 are LNHDA and SQIVND (reference sequence). The length of the CDR3 is 15 residues. CDR3 nucleotide sequence: TGTGCCAGTAGTACCCATCGGGGCAGTAGCGGGACCCAGTACTTC. The encoded protein is CASSTHRGSSGTQYF.